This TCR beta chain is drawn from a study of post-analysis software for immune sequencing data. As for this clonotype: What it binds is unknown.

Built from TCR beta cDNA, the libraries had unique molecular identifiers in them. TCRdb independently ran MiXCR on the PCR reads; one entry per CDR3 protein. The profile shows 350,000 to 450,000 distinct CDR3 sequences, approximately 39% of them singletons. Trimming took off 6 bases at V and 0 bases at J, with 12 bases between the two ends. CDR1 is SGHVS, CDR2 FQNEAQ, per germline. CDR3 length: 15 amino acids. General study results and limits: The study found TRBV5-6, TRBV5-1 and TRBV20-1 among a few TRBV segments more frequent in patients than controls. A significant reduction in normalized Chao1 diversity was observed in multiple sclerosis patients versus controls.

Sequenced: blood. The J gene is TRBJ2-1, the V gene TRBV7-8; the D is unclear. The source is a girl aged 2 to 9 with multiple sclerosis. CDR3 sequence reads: CASRTHKSSYNEQFF. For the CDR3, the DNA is TGTGCCAGCAGGACTCACAAGAGCTCCTACAATGAGCAGTTCTTC.